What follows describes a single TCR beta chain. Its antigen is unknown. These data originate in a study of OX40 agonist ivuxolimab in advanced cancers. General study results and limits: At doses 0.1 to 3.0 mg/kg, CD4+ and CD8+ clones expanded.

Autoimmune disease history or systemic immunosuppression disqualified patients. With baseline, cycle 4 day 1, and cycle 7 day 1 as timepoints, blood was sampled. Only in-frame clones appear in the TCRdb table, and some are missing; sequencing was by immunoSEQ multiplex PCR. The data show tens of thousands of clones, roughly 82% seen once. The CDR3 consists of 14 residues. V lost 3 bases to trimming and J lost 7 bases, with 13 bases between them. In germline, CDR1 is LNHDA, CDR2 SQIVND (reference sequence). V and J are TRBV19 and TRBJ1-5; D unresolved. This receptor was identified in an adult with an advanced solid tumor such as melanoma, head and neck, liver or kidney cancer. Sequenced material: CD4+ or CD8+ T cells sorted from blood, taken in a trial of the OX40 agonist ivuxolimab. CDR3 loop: CASSILSNGQPQHF. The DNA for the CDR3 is TGTGCCAGTAGTATCTTATCCAATGGGCAGCCCCAGCATTTT. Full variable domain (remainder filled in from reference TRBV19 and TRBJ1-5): DGGITQSPKYLFRKEGQNVTLSCEQNLNHDAMYWYRQDPGQGLRLIYYSQIVNDFQKGDIAEGYSVSREKKESFPLTVTSAQKNPTAFYLCASSILSNGQPQHFGDGTRLSIL.